A single sample is the source of the 12 T cell receptor beta chains below, sequenced in a study of blood T cell repertoires in COVID-19. TCRdb's table, derived via immunoSEQ multiplex PCR, lists solely in-frame clones and lacks some. The profile shows roughly 240,000 clones, about nine tenths of them singletons. Sequences were obtained from PBMCs or T cells enriched from blood (not recorded which). Receptors originate from a man in his fifties or sixties who had been exposed to COVID-19.

The V gene is TRBV30, the J gene TRBJ1-5, with 7 bases fitting TRBD1. The CDR3 consists of 17 residues. CDR1 is GTSNPN and CDR2 is SVGIG in the germline V gene (reference sequence). Trimming at V came to 0 bases and at J to 6 bases, leaving 14 bases not matched to a gene. The chain's CDR3 is CAWSVQYRGTFVQPQHF. The CDR3 DNA reads as TGTGCCTGGAGTGTACAATACAGGGGCACCTTCGTTCAGCCCCAGCATTTT. Full variable domain (remainder filled in from reference TRBV30 and TRBJ1-5): SQTIHQWPATLVQPVGSPLSLECTVEGTSNPNLYWYRQAAGRGLQLLFYSVGIGQISSEVPQNLSASRPQDRQFILSSKKLLLSDSGFYLCAWSVQYRGTFVQPQHFGDGTRLSIL.

The V and J genes are TRBV12-3 or TRBV12-4 and TRBJ1-2; 9 bases match TRBD1. This CDR3 contains 12 residues. Trimming removed 4 bases from V and 6 bases from J; junction bases left unmatched: 0. CDR3 in DNA: TGTGCCAGCAGTTGGACAGGGGATGGCTACACCTTC. The encoded protein is CASSWTGDGYTF.

Of note for this clone: The junction departs from the called germline gene at one end, perhaps through a read error. The chain uses TRBV5-1 and TRBJ2-3; D possibly corresponds to TRBD2 (7 bases). CDR1 SGHRS and CDR2 YFSETQ come from the germline V gene. The CDR3 consists of 14 residues. CDR3 region: CASSRAGATDTQYF. The CDR3 DNA sequence: TGCGCCAGCAGCCGGGCGGGGGCCACAGATACACAGTATTTT.

V usage is TRBV29-1 and J usage is TRBJ2-1; weak D call: TRBD2 (6 bases). CDR3 length: 12 residues. The germline V and J ends were trimmed by 6 bases and 6 bases, with 12 bases remaining between them. Germline CDR1 is SQVTM and CDR2 is ANQGSEA. This chain's CDR3 is CSVYLGGNEQFF. The DNA of the CDR3 is TGCAGCGTATACCTGGGGGGCAATGAGCAGTTCTTC.

The V and J genes are TRBV27 and TRBJ1-6; D gene ambiguous. CDR1 is MNHEY, CDR2 SMNVEV, per germline (reference sequence). Trimming removed 3 bases from V and 0 bases from J, with 6 bases in between. The CDR3 consists of 15 residues. CDR3 bases: TGTGCCAGCAGTTTCTCCAGCTCCTATAATTCACCCCTCCACTTT. Its protein is CASSFSSSYNSPLHF.

This chain links TRBV3-1 (or the pseudogene TRBV3-2) with TRBJ2-1; a possible D gene is TRBD2 (5 bases). The CDR3 consists of 14 residues. CDR1 is LGHDT, CDR2 YNNKEL, per germline (reference sequence). Trimming stripped 8 bases from V and 10 bases from J, with 21 bases between. In nucleotides, the CDR3 is TGTGCCAGCGCCACAGACTATCTACCCCGGGAGCAGTTCTTC. Protein product: CASATDYLPREQFF.

This chain links TRBV29-1 with TRBJ1-2; TRBD1 might be the D (5 bases). The CDR3 length is 14 residues. Germline-derived CDR1 and CDR2 are SQVTM and ANQGSEA. Deletions cut 7 bases from V and 8 bases from J, with 23 bases between. CDR3 loop: CSARAPGGLEGYTF. CDR3 nucleotide sequence: TGCAGCGCCCGAGCCCCCGGGGGTTTGGAGGGCTACACCTTC.

The chain employs TRBV7-3 and TRBJ2-3; TRBD2 is a possible D gene (6 bases). CDR1 and CDR2 from the germline V gene are SGHTA and FQGTGA. This CDR3 spans 13 amino acids. The germline V and J ends were trimmed by 5 bases and 5 bases, with 11 bases remaining between them. The CDR3 is CASSPHGGDTQYF. The CDR3 DNA follows: TGTGCCAGCAGCCCCCACGGGGGAGATACGCAGTATTTT.

The gene calls are TRBV7-3 and TRBJ1-4, with a tentative D call TRBD1 (5 bases). The CDR3 spans 15 residues. Deletions cut 0 bases from V and 2 bases from J, with 7 bases between. Germline CDR1 SGHTA, CDR2 FQGTGA. CDR3 region: CASSLTGATNEKLFF. CDR3 DNA sequence: TGTGCCAGCAGCTTAACAGGGGCGACTAATGAAAAACTGTTTTTT.

The V gene is TRBV10-2, the J gene TRBJ2-7; D unresolved. V was trimmed by 6 bases and J by 3 bases, leaving 18 bases between them. CDR1 is WSHSY and CDR2 is SAAADI in the germline V gene. This CDR3 region has 15 residues. The CDR3 nucleotides are TGCGCCAGCAGCGAAGGTGGAGCCCCGGACTACGAGCAGTACGTC. Residues: CASSEGGAPDYEQYV.

This clone was seen a few times. This sequence joins TRBV5-1 and TRBJ1-2; D is ambiguous. Trimming took 0 bases from V and 6 from J, leaving 9 bases between them. The CDR3 consists of 13 residues. CDR1 is SGHRS and CDR2 is YFSETQ in the germline V gene. The CDR3 DNA sequence: TGCGCCAGCAGCTTGGTATCAGAGGATGGCTACACCTTC. This translates into CASSLVSEDGYTF.

J is TRBJ2-5 and V is TRBV9; 9 bases agree with TRBD2. The germline CDR1 and CDR2 sequences are SGDLS and YYNGEE. The ends lost 3 bases at V and 2 bases at J; junction bases unmatched: 8. The CDR3 totals 16 residues. The CDR3 nucleotides are TGTGCCAGCAGCGCCCTGGGAGCGGGAGGTCAAGAGACCCAGTACTTC. Translating gives CASSALGAGGQETQYF.